This T cell receptor (beta chain) was observed in a study of T cell responses to AZD1222 COVID-19 vaccine. For the study at large: It was second doses at about 4 or about 12 weeks that were pooled. Notes on the study in general: A mostly white British donor set with more females was recruited, and clonal diversity was possibly underestimated. Recipients of AZD1222 seropositive at baseline numbered only 6 or 7. Regions 160-218 and 743-854 dominated among vaccine-associated CD4 TCRs spanning spike.

Note on this clone: Its target is unknown.

The germline V and J ends were trimmed by 4 bases and 0 bases, with 13 bases remaining between them. The CDR3 has 15 amino acids. CDR1 is SGHNT, CDR2 YYREEE, per germline (reference sequence). The repertoire was sequenced with immunoSEQ multiplex PCR; TCRdb's copy has only in-frame clones and lacks some. The sample has under 150,000 clones, roughly nine tenths seen once. Material: peripheral blood, obtained on day 0 of AZD1222 vaccination. The chain carries TRBV5-4 and TRBJ1-1; maybe TRBD1 (5 bases). This receptor was identified in an adult in good health. The DNA for the CDR3 is TGTGCCAGCAGCCGCAGCGGGGGGGTGAACACTGAAGCTTTCTTT. Protein product: CASSRSGGVNTEAFF.